This T cell receptor beta chain was captured in a study of blood T cell repertoires in COVID-19. The wider study: Whether acute or convalescent, the COVID-19 samples came from the United States, Italy and Spain.

The CDR3 runs to 18 residues. Losses at the gene ends were 1 base for V and 5 bases for J; bases not matched to a gene: 10. Germline CDR1 and CDR2: LNHNV and YYDKDF (reference sequence). Study processing details: Quantification of nucleated cells was approximated via reference gene primer amplification. Sequencing was performed with immunoSEQ multiplex PCR; in TCRdb, only in-frame clones are kept and a portion is missing. From that table come the V and J calls and clone size; the DNA was used to work out D and trimming. The table has 150,000 to 200,000 clones, 83% seen once. The sample consisted of PBMCs or T cells enriched from blood (not recorded which). V is TRBV15 and J is TRBJ2-1; 11 nucleotides agree with TRBD2. The TCR originated in a woman aged 45-65 years in a cohort exposed to, infected with or recovered from COVID-19 (not recorded which). The CDR3, as DNA: TGTGCCACCAGCAGAGGGCCTAGCGGGAGGACCAGAAACAATGAGCAGTTCTTC. This encodes CATSRGPSGRTRNNEQFF.